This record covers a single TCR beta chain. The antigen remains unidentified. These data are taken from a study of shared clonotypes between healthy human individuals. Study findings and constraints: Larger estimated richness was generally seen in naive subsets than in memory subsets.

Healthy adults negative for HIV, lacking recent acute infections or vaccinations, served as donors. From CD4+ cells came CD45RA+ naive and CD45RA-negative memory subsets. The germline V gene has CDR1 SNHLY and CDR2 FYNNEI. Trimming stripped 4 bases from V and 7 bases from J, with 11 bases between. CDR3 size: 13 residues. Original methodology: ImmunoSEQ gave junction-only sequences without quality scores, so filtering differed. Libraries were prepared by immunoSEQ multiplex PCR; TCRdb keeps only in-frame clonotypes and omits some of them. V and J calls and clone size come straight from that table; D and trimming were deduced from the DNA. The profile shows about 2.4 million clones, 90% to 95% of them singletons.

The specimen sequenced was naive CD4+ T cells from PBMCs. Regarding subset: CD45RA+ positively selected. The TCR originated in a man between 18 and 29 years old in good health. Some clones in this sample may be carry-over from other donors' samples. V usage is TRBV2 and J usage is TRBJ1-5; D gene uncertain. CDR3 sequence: CASSVGSWQPQHF. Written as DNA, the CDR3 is TGTGCCAGCAGTGTTGGGAGTTGGCAGCCCCAGCATTTT.